A single sample gave rise to the 29 T cell receptor beta chains below, sequenced in a study of cytomegalovirus exposure and HLA in healthy donors. Researchers ran the PCR with 60 Vbeta and 13 Jbeta primers. Measured with immunoSEQ multiplex PCR; TCRdb has only the in-frame clones, and not every one. The sample lists under 200,000 clones, around 79% occurring once. The sequenced sample was PBMCs. Source of these receptors: a male donor in good health and CMV-seropositive.

The chain carries TRBV19 and TRBJ2-3, with 8 bases identical to TRBD1. The CDR3 is 12 amino acids. CDR1 is LNHDA, CDR2 SQIVND, per germline (reference sequence). Trimming at V came to 5 bases and at J to 9 bases, leaving 4 bases not matched to a gene. The DNA of the CDR3 is TGTGCCAGTAGTTGGACAGGGAGCACGCAGTATTTT. This sequence encodes CASSWTGSTQYF.

The V gene is TRBV2, the J gene TRBJ2-1, with D perhaps matching TRBD2 (5 bases). Germline V gene data show CDR1 as SNHLY and CDR2 as FYNNEI. Trimming cost V 7 bases and J 4 bases, with 14 bases left between them. This CDR3 is built from 14 residues. The CDR3 loop reads CASNGKGAYNEQFF. The CDR3 DNA is TGTGCCAGCAATGGGAAGGGAGCATACAATGAGCAGTTCTTC.

In this sample, this clone turned up a few times. CDR3 sequence reads: CASSLRAGFDQPQHF. Written as DNA, the CDR3 is TGTGCCAGCAGCTTAAGGGCAGGGTTCGATCAGCCCCAGCATTTT. The genes are TRBV7-2 and TRBJ1-5; tentative D call: TRBD1 (5 bases). There are 15 residues in the CDR3. From germline, CDR1 is SGHTA and CDR2 FQGNSA. V dropped 2 bases and J dropped 5 bases, with 13 bases sitting between them.

For the CDR3, the DNA is TGTGCCAGCAGCTTAGGGGGCAGCTCCTACGAGCAGTACTTC. Protein sequence: CASSLGGSSYEQYF. The gene calls are TRBV11-2 and TRBJ2-7, with D tentatively TRBD1 (5 bases). Trimming shortened V by 1 base and J by 0 bases, and 7 bases separated the two germline ends. The CDR3 is made up of 14 amino acids. Germline V gene sequence: CDR1 SGHAT, CDR2 FQNNGV.

A few counts support this clone. The V and J genes are TRBV29-1 and TRBJ1-1; D may be TRBD1 (6 bases). Germline V gene data show CDR1 as SQVTM and CDR2 as ANQGSEA. V lost 3 bases, J lost 4 bases, and 15 bases lay in between. The CDR3 extends over 14 amino acids. CDR3 residues: CSVDPSGAGTEAFF. The CDR3 DNA is TGCAGCGTTGACCCATCAGGGGCCGGCACTGAAGCTTTCTTT.

The count of this clone is one. J is TRBJ1-5 and V is TRBV10-3; a weak D match, TRBD1 (6 bases). Germline V gene lookup returns CDR1 ENHRY and CDR2 SYGVKD. The CDR3 extends over 15 amino acids. V shed 2 bases and J shed 7 bases, with 15 bases lying between them. In nucleotides, the CDR3 is TGTGCCATCAGTGAGCGGGGGGGCCGGGAACAGCCCCAGCATTTT. Protein sequence: CAISERGGREQPQHF.

The DNA for the CDR3 is TGTGCCAGCAGTGAAGAAGGGGGTCGGAGACACCCCTACGAGCAGTACTTC. This translates into CASSEEGGRRHPYEQYF. The chain links TRBV2 to TRBJ2-7; maybe TRBD1 (6 bases). Looked up from germline, CDR1 is SNHLY and CDR2 is FYNNEI. The CDR3 extends over 17 amino acids. V was shortened by 1 base and J by 2 bases, with 18 bases between the two germline ends.

V is TRBV4-3 and J is TRBJ2-1; the match to TRBD2 covers 10 bases. CDR1 is LGHNA, CDR2 YSLEER, per germline. The CDR3 extends over 19 amino acids. V shed 3 bases and J 2 bases; nucleotides not matched to a gene: 13. In nucleotides, the CDR3 is TGCGCCAGCAGCCATTACATGCCCGGGAGCGGGGGGGCCTACAATGAGCAGTTCTTC. This sequence encodes CASSHYMPGSGGAYNEQFF.

The rearrangement links TRBV7-2 to TRBJ1-1; 7 bases agree with TRBD1. Germline trimming cut 1 base from V and 6 bases from J; bases unmatched to any gene: 5. The CDR3 length is 14 residues. CDR1 and CDR2 from the germline V gene are SGHTA and FQGNSA. The CDR3 nucleotides read TGTGCCAGCAGCTTAGTAGGGGGCACTGCTGAAGCTTTCTTT. Translation: CASSLVGGTAEAFF.

V and J are TRBV5-1 and TRBJ1-3; D possibly corresponds to TRBD1 (5 bases). Germline V gene data show CDR1 as SGHRS and CDR2 as YFSETQ. V was cut by 0 bases and J by 5 bases, with 15 bases left in between. This CDR3 comprises 16 residues. For the CDR3, the DNA is TGCGCCAGCAGCTTGGGACATTGGAGGGGCCGAAACACCATATATTTT. Encoded protein: CASSLGHWRGRNTIYF.

The chain joins TRBV7-2 to TRBJ2-3, with D possibly being TRBD1 (5 bases). CDR1 and CDR2 (germline): SGHTA, FQGNSA. V was clipped by 5 bases and J by 2 bases, with 8 bases between them. The CDR3 is 13 amino acids. CDR3 coding DNA: TGTGCCAGCAGCGACAGACTCACAGATACGCAGTATTTT. Protein sequence: CASSDRLTDTQYF.

The rearrangement uses TRBV6-1 and TRBJ1-1; a weak D match, TRBD1 (5 bases). The CDR3 runs to 15 residues. Trimming shortened V by 3 bases and J by 5 bases, and 16 bases separated the two germline ends. From germline, CDR1 is MNHNS and CDR2 SASEGT. CDR3 sequence: CASSERSRARTEAFF. CDR3 bases: TGTGCCAGCAGTGAGAGGTCCAGGGCAAGGACTGAAGCTTTCTTT.

The chain joins TRBV6-7 to TRBJ2-7; D may be TRBD2 (6 bases). TRBV6-7 is designated an ORF whose function remains uncertain. Trimming pared 0 bases from V and 1 base from J, leaving 10 bases between. CDR3 length: 15 amino acids. The CDR3 DNA reads TGTGCCAGCAGTTACTCCCCGGGGACTTCCTACGAGCAGTACTTC. This encodes CASSYSPGTSYEQYF.

This chain links TRBV6-1 with TRBJ2-5; D is ambiguous. The J call may be wrong; the DNA end is better matched by TRBJ2-7. CDR1 and CDR2 from the germline V gene are MNHNS and SASEGT. This CDR3 contains 15 residues. The DNA of the CDR3 is TGTGCCAGCAGTGAAGCGCTGACTTCCTCCTACGAGCAGTACTTC. Translation: CASSEALTSSYEQYF.

A remark on this clone: The junction differs from germline at one of its ends, possibly a read error. The genes are TRBV5-1 and TRBJ2-5; 14 bases match TRBD2. The CDR3 has 17 amino acids. The V gene's germline CDR1 is SGHRS and CDR2 YFSETQ. The CDR3 protein is CASSPGLAGVYQEAQYF. As DNA, the CDR3 is TGCGCCAGCAGCCCGGGACTAGCGGGGGTGTACCAAGAGGCCCAGTACTTC. Full variable domain (missing parts from reference TRBV5-1 and TRBJ2-5): KAGVTQTPRYLIKTRGQQVTLSCSPISGHRSVSWYQQTPGQGLQFLFEYFSETQRNKGNFPGRFSGRQFSNSRSEMNVSTLELGDSALYLCASSPGLAGVYQEAQYFGPGTRLLVL.

The chain employs TRBV7-2 and TRBJ1-2; 7 bases agree with TRBD1. J lost 8 bases, V lost 1 base, and 13 bases had no gene match. This CDR3 is built from 16 residues. CDR1 and CDR2 (germline): SGHTA, FQGNSA. DNA for the CDR3: TGTGCCAGCAGCTTAGGGGGACAGCCCCCTGCGGGCGGCTACACCTTC. It codes for CASSLGGQPPAGGYTF.

The chain employs TRBV29-1 and TRBJ2-5; D is ambiguous. Near its end, the DNA agrees better with TRBJ2-7, so the J call may be wrong. Looked up from germline, CDR1 is SQVTM and CDR2 is ANQGSEA. This CDR3 is built from 12 residues. The CDR3 loop is CSVAGRAYEQYF. In DNA form, the CDR3 reads TGCAGCGTTGCAGGTCGCGCCTACGAGCAGTACTTC.

The chain uses TRBV7-9 and TRBJ1-1, with a possible D match to TRBD1 (6 bases). CDR1 and CDR2 (germline): SEHNR, FQNEAQ (reference sequence). V was cut by 0 bases and J by 3 bases, with 14 bases left in between. The CDR3 contains 16 residues. This chain's CDR3 is CASSLAGAGTDTEAFF. In nucleotides, the CDR3 is TGTGCCAGCAGCTTAGCGGGGGCAGGGACGGACACTGAAGCTTTCTTT.

This chain links TRBV27 with TRBJ1-2, with D possibly TRBD1 on 5 matching bases. The CDR3 runs 15 residues. The germline gives CDR1 MNHEY, CDR2 SMNVEV (reference sequence). Trimming removed 4 bases at V and 7 bases at J, with 19 bases between. The CDR3, as DNA: TGTGCCAGCAGTTCATGGGAGGGGAGGCGGGGTGGCTACACCTTC. The encoded protein is CASSSWEGRRGGYTF.

Written as DNA, the CDR3 is TGTGCCAGCAAAAGGACAGGGACAGATACGCAGTATTTT. Its protein is CASKRTGTDTQYF. The chain carries TRBV2 and TRBJ2-3; TRBD1 aligns across 8 bases. Germline V gives CDR1 SNHLY, CDR2 FYNNEI. J lost 3 bases, V lost 7 bases, and 3 bases had no gene match. The CDR3 length is 13 residues.

V is TRBV19 and J is TRBJ2-5; D is uncertain. This CDR3 is 13 amino acids long. Germline V gene lookup returns CDR1 LNHDA and CDR2 SQIVND (reference sequence). Trimming removed 6 bases from V and 2 bases from J, with 10 bases in between. CDR3 residues: CASRPRSQETQYF. CDR3 coding DNA: TGTGCCAGTAGGCCGAGGTCTCAAGAGACCCAGTACTTC.

This chain joins TRBV25-1 and TRBJ2-7; TRBD1 aligns across 7 bases. Looked up from germline, CDR1 is MGHDK and CDR2 is SYGVNS. The CDR3 contains 13 residues. V trimming: 8 bases; J trimming: 6 bases; junction bases outside the gene matches: 10. The CDR3 DNA follows: TGTGCCAGCTCCCTCATAGGGGGCGGCGAGCAGTACTTC. Its protein is CASSLIGGGEQYF.

The chain links TRBV7-6 to TRBJ2-7, with 7 bases lining up with TRBD2. Germline CDR1 SGHVS, CDR2 FNYEAQ. This CDR3 contains 16 residues. With 4 bases clipped from V and 3 bases from J, the junction kept 12 bases outside the gene matches. The CDR3 sequence: CASSSGGGIGVYEQYF. DNA for the CDR3: TGTGCCAGCAGCTCTGGGGGAGGGATCGGTGTCTACGAGCAGTACTTC.

V gene TRBV6-5 combines with J gene TRBJ2-7; D is possibly TRBD2 (5 bases). Germline CDR1 and CDR2: MNHEY and SVGAGI. This CDR3 has 12 amino acids. V was cut by 5 bases and J by 7 bases, with 12 bases left in between. In DNA form, the CDR3 reads TGTGCCAGCAGTCCAGGCAGGAGGGAGCAGTACTTC. This gives the protein CASSPGRREQYF.

The chain uses TRBV2 and TRBJ1-5, with TRBD1 as a possible D gene (5 bases). Looked up from germline, CDR1 is SNHLY and CDR2 is FYNNEI. Trimming pared 3 bases from V and 4 bases from J, leaving 7 bases between. This CDR3 has 13 residues. The CDR3 bases are TGTGCCAGCAGTGAGGCAGGGAATCAGCCCCAGCATTTT. This encodes CASSEAGNQPQHF. Combining the CDR3 with reference TRBV2 and TRBJ1-5 gives the whole variable domain EPEVTQTPSHQVTQMGQEVILRCVPISNHLYFYWYRQILGQKVEFLVSFYNNEISEKSEIFDDQFSVERPDGSNFTLKIRSTKLEDSAMYFCASSEAGNQPQHFGDGTRLSIL.

The V call is TRBV7-8, the J call TRBJ2-3; D is unresolved. The CDR3 runs 14 residues. V lost 0 bases to trimming and J lost 4 bases, with 8 bases between them. Germline assignment: CDR1 SGHVS and CDR2 FQNEAQ. The CDR3 is CASSLALTADTQYF. Written as DNA, the CDR3 is TGTGCCAGCAGCTTAGCGCTAACAGCAGATACGCAGTATTTT.

CDR3 sequence: CASSAGHDGGYTF. As DNA, the CDR3 is TGCGCCAGCAGCGCCGGACACGATGGTGGCTACACCTTC. The chain couples TRBV5-1 to TRBJ1-2; maybe TRBD1 (5 bases). The V gene's germline CDR1 is SGHRS and CDR2 YFSETQ. The CDR3 is made up of 13 amino acids. Trimming removed 4 bases from V and 7 bases from J, with 14 bases in between.

V usage is TRBV19 and J usage is TRBJ2-5; D perhaps matches TRBD1 (6 bases). Deletions cut 5 bases from V and 5 bases from J, with 15 bases between. The CDR3 loop spans 14 amino acids. Germline V gene data show CDR1 as LNHDA and CDR2 as SQIVND (reference sequence). The CDR3 nucleotides are TGTGCCAGTAGTGCGAGGGGGACGGTTGAGACCCAGTACTTC. This encodes CASSARGTVETQYF.

The rearrangement links TRBV6-1 to TRBJ2-7; D perhaps matches TRBD2 (5 bases). V lost 10 bases and J 0 bases, leaving 16 bases between the germline ends. CDR3 length: 14 amino acids. Germline-derived CDR1 and CDR2 are MNHNS and SASEGT. CDR3 residues: CATSLRAGSYEQYF. In DNA form, the CDR3 reads TGTGCCACCTCCCTGAGGGCCGGCTCCTACGAGCAGTACTTC.